This is a list of T cell receptor beta chains from one sample in a study of blood T cells in healthy people across ages. TCRdb reprocessed the 5' RACE reads with MiXCR, giving one entry per CDR3 protein. The data contain 1.5 million to 1.8 million distinct CDR3 sequences, 35% to 45% of them singletons. The specimen sequenced was blood. These receptors all come from a woman aged 18-29 years in good health. CDR3s include the opening cysteine and the closing phenylalanine or tryptophan. D genes are given only for firm matches. The listing skips clone size in some rows; elsewhere it reads once, few, many or a size class.

NA,TRBJ2-1,NA,TRBV13,CASSLMPLVYEQFF
few,NA,NA,TRBV6-1,CASGDFSGETQYF
NA,TRBJ1-3,NA,TRBV12-3/TRBV12-4,CASTYAGLRDSGNTIYF
many,TRBJ1-2,NA,TRBV3-1,CASSQGDNYGYTF
NA,TRBJ2-3,NA,TRBV7-9,CVSSLEDYSTDTQYF
once,TRBJ2-7,NA,TRBV20-1,CSASGTLSYGQYF
NA,TRBJ1-2,NA,TRBV7-2,CASSENYRPNYGYTF
NA,TRBJ2-3,TRBD1,TRBV10-3,CAIRTGTANTDTQYF
once,TRBJ1-2,TRBD1,TRBV7-2,CASRRTGRSYGYTF
NA,TRBJ2-5,NA,TRBV18,CASAPGLQETQYF
NA,TRBJ1-5,NA,TRBV6-2/TRBV6-3,CASRRPPYQPQHF
few,TRBJ2-7,NA,TRBV12-3/TRBV12-4,CASSGRDTTYEQYF
NA,TRBJ1-2,NA,TRBV7-9,CASSLLGSPYGYTF
NA,TRBJ2-6,NA,TRBV5-1,CASSLGTSPGANVLTF
many,TRBJ2-1,TRBD2,TRBV12-3/TRBV12-4,CASSLRTSGGNEQFF
few,TRBJ1-2,TRBD1,TRBV12-3/TRBV12-4,CASSLVTGVRGYTF
once,TRBJ1-2,NA,TRBV6-5,CASSSGGGRYGYTF
NA,TRBJ2-1,NA,TRBV28,CATRRGLGRNEQFF
NA,TRBJ2-7,TRBD1,TRBV6-2/TRBV6-3,CASSYSTGQGSFEQYF
NA,TRBJ2-3,TRBD2,TRBV24-1,CATSNGLAGDTQYF
few,TRBJ1-1,NA,TRBV29-1,CSVVGGEAFF
NA,TRBJ1-6,NA,TRBV12-3/TRBV12-4,CASSRTRDNSPLHF
NA,TRBJ1-1,NA,TRBV5-1,CASSLAYSNTEAFF
few,TRBJ1-2,NA,TRBV27,CASTPQGLLGSYGYTF
NA,TRBJ1-4,NA,TRBV20-1,CSARANEKLFF
few,TRBJ1-5,NA,TRBV18,CASLGAPNQPQHF
few,TRBJ1-1,TRBD1,TRBV5-5,CASHGTGGVNTEAFF
NA,TRBJ2-1,TRBD1,TRBV7-2,CASSLMGVTGISYNEQFF
NA,TRBJ2-1,TRBD2,TRBV20-1,CSARDLLPHSGTDNEQFF
NA,TRBJ2-1,TRBD1,TRBV3-1,CASSQEPGQADYEQFF
many,TRBJ2-3,TRBD1,TRBV9,CASSVGRTGADTQYF